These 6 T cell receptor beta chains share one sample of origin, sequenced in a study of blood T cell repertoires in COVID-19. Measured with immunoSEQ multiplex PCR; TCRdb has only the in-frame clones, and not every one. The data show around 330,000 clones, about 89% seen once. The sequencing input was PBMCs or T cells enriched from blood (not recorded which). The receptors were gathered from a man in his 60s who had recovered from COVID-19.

CDR3 DNA sequence: TGTGCCAGCAGCAAACGACAGGGGTTAAATGAAAAACTGTTTTTT. This gives the protein CASSKRQGLNEKLFF. This chain links TRBV3-1 (or the pseudogene TRBV3-2) with TRBJ1-4; TRBD1 matches 8 bases. V shed 5 bases, J shed 5 bases, and the junction held 7 bases outside the gene matches. The CDR3 runs to 15 residues. Germline CDR1 LGHDT, CDR2 YNNKEL (reference sequence).

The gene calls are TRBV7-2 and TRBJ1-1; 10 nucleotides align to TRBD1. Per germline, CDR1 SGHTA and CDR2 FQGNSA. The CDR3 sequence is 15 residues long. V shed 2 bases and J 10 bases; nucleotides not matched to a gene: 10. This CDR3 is CASSLTTGGNWGAFF. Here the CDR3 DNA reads TGTGCCAGCAGCTTAACGACAGGGGGCAACTGGGGAGCTTTCTTT.

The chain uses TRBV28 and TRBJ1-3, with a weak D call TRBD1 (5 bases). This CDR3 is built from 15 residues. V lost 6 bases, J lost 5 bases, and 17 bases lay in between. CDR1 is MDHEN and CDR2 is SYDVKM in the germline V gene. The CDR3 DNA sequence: TGTGCCAGCAGCCCAAGGGGCGACCTAAGAAACACCATATATTTT. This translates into CASSPRGDLRNTIYF. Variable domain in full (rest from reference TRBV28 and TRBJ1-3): DVKVTQSSRYLVKRTGEKVFLECVQDMDHENMFWYRQDPGLGLRLIYFSYDVKMKEKGDIPEGYSVSREKKERFSLILESASTNQTSMYLCASSPRGDLRNTIYFGEGSWLTVV.

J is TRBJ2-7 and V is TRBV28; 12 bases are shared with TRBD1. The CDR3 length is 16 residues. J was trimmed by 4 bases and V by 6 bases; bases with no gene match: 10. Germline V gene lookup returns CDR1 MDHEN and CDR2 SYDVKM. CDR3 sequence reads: CASRGQGAGFSYEQYF. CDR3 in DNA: TGTGCCAGCAGGGGACAGGGGGCTGGTTTTAGTTACGAGCAGTACTTC.

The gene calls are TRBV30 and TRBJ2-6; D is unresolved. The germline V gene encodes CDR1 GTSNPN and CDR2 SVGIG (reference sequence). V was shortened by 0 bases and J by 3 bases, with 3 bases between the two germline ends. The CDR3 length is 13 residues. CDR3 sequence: CAWSVGGANVLTF. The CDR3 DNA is TGTGCCTGGAGTGTCGGTGGGGCCAACGTCCTGACTTTC.

In DNA, the CDR3 is TGTGCCAGCAGCTTGGAGCAGGGGGGCACTGAAGCTTTCTTT. Translating it yields CASSLEQGGTEAFF. The gene calls are TRBV5-4 and TRBJ1-1, with TRBD1 matching 7 bases. The CDR3 runs to 14 residues. The ends lost 0 bases at V and 4 bases at J; junction bases unmatched: 3. Per germline, CDR1 SGHNT and CDR2 YYREEE (reference sequence). The full variable domain, rest sourced from reference TRBV5-4 and TRBJ1-1, is ETGVTQSPTHLIKTRGQQVTLRCSSQSGHNTVSWYQQALGQGPQFIFQYYREEENGRGNFPPRFSGLQFPNYSSELNVNALELDDSALYLCASSLEQGGTEAFFGQGTRLTVV.